The 18 T cell receptor beta chains reported below all come from one sample, sequenced in a study of early T cells in non-severe SARS-CoV-2 infection. TCRdb used MiXCR to reprocess the 5' RACE reads, holding one entry per CDR3 protein. The data show about 100,000 distinct CDR3 sequences, about 13% seen once. Sequences were obtained from whole blood. All receptors derive from an adult who was a healthcare worker with PCR-confirmed SARS-CoV-2 infection or an uninfected control (not recorded which).

The rearrangement joins TRBV29-1 to TRBJ2-3, with TRBD2 identical over 11 bases. Trimming at V came to 4 bases and at J to 4 bases, leaving 4 bases not matched to a gene. CDR3 length equals 14 residues. Germline V CDR1 and CDR2: SQVTM, ANQGSEA. In DNA form, the CDR3 reads TGCAGCGTTGTTAGCGGGGGGGGTGCAGATACGCAGTATTTT. Its translation is CSVVSGGGADTQYF.

The genes are TRBV2 and TRBJ1-4; 7 nucleotides agree with TRBD1. V shed 5 bases and J 0 bases; nucleotides not matched to a gene: 3. CDR3 length: 15 residues. The germline CDR1 and CDR2 sequences are SNHLY and FYNNEI. CDR3 in amino acids: CASSNQGATNEKLFF. In nucleotides, the CDR3 is TGTGCCAGCAGTAACCAGGGGGCAACTAATGAAAAACTGTTTTTT.

The V call is TRBV29-1, the J call TRBJ1-4; no reliable D call. The germline V gene has CDR1 SQVTM and CDR2 ANQGSEA. Trimming stripped 1 base from V and 7 bases from J, with 7 bases between. This CDR3 has 12 amino acids. The CDR3 reads CSVEAPGEKLFF. CDR3 bases: TGCAGCGTTGAAGCCCCGGGTGAAAAACTGTTTTTT.

This clonotype showed up many times. J is TRBJ2-7 and V is TRBV28, with D perhaps TRBD2 (6 bases). Trimming left V 4 bases short and J 10 bases short, with 17 bases between. Germline CDR1 is MDHEN and CDR2 is SYDVKM. CDR3 length: 13 amino acids. This chain's CDR3 is CASSYQSSGDQYF. For the CDR3, the DNA is TGTGCCAGCAGTTACCAGAGTTCGGGGGACCAGTACTTC. The full variable domain, its missing parts supplied by reference TRBV28 and TRBJ2-7, is DVKVTQSSRYLVKRTGEKVFLECVQDMDHENMFWYRQDPGLGLRLIYFSYDVKMKEKGDIPEGYSVSREKKERFSLILESASTNQTSMYLCASSYQSSGDQYFGPGTRLTVT.

CDR3 in DNA: TGCAGCGTTGTCGACGCAGAAGCTTTCTTT. Amino acid sequence: CSVVDAEAFF. This chain links TRBV29-1 with TRBJ1-1, with no clear D. Germline assignment: CDR1 SQVTM and CDR2 ANQGSEA. The CDR3 extends over 10 amino acids. V shed 4 bases and J shed 8 bases, with 8 bases lying between them.

V usage is TRBV6-5 and J usage is TRBJ1-4, with 8 positions matching TRBD1. CDR1 is MNHEY, CDR2 SVGAGI, per germline. CDR3 length: 15 amino acids. J was trimmed by 4 bases and V by 6 bases; bases with no gene match: 7. In nucleotides, the CDR3 is TGTGCCAGCAGCTTGGACAGGGCCCTTAATGAAAAACTGTTTTTT. Protein sequence: CASSLDRALNEKLFF.

The chain couples TRBV2 to TRBJ1-4; D is unresolved. V was shortened by 4 bases and J by 8 bases, with 17 bases between the two germline ends. CDR1 and CDR2 from the germline V gene are SNHLY and FYNNEI. The CDR3 spans 15 residues. In DNA form, the CDR3 reads TGTGCCAGCAGTGGGACCGGGCGGCGGGAAGAAAAACTGTTTTTT. Its protein product is CASSGTGRREEKLFF.

This clonotype was found a few times. This chain links TRBV27 with TRBJ1-4, with TRBD1 as a possible D gene (5 bases). The germline V gene has CDR1 MNHEY and CDR2 SMNVEV (reference sequence). This CDR3 contains 17 residues. The V gene lost 6 bases and the J gene lost 0 bases, with 17 bases spanning the gap. CDR3 nucleotide sequence: TGTGCCAGCAGCGCTCCCAGGGACTCCTCAACTAATGAAAAACTGTTTTTT. Amino acid sequence: CASSAPRDSSTNEKLFF.

The chain links TRBV6-1 to TRBJ2-1, with 9 bases lining up with TRBD2. CDR3 length: 15 residues. Germline lookup yields CDR1 MNHNS and CDR2 SASEGT. V gave up 4 bases and J gave up 8 bases; unmatched junction bases: 9. The CDR3 region is CASSGWRGGSDEQFF. Here the CDR3 DNA reads TGTGCCAGCAGTGGTTGGCGGGGGGGCTCCGATGAGCAGTTCTTC.

This clonotype showed up many times. The rearrangement links TRBV3-1 to TRBJ2-1; TRBD1 matches 9 bases. The junction had 7 bases not matched to a gene; V was cut back by 1 base and J by 0 bases. The germline CDR1 and CDR2 sequences are LGHDT and YNNKEL (reference sequence). The CDR3 contains 18 residues. The CDR3 DNA reads as TGTGCCAGCAGCCAAGGTGGGACAGGGAGGACCTCCTACAATGAGCAGTTCTTC. Protein product: CASSQGGTGRTSYNEQFF.

At least ten counts were recorded for this clonotype. This chain connects TRBV18 to TRBJ1-1, with a possible D match to TRBD1 (6 bases). This CDR3 contains 12 residues. Germline V gene sequence: CDR1 KGHSH, CDR2 LQKENI. The V end lost 5 bases, the J end lost 4 bases, and 8 bases lay between the germline ends. The CDR3 protein is CASSEGGTEAFF. The CDR3 nucleotides read TGTGCCAGCTCAGAGGGGGGCACTGAAGCTTTCTTT.

The table lists this clonotype with many counts. This chain uses TRBV11-2 with TRBJ2-1; 10 bases match TRBD2. The trim removed 4 bases at V and 0 bases at J, leaving 3 bases unmatched. The CDR3 covers 16 residues. CDR1 and CDR2 (germline): SGHAT, FQNNGV. CDR3 coding DNA: TGTGCCAGCAGCTGGCGGACTAGCGGCTCCTACAATGAGCAGTTCTTC. It encodes CASSWRTSGSYNEQFF.

The chain carries TRBV20-1 and TRBJ1-6, with D uncertain. The CDR3 spans 14 residues. Germline V gene lookup returns CDR1 DFQATT and CDR2 SNEGSKA (reference sequence). Trimming left V 3 bases short and J 5 bases short, with 11 bases between. CDR3 region: CSARTSTDNSPLHF. The CDR3 DNA follows: TGCAGTGCTAGGACATCCACAGATAATTCACCCCTCCACTTT.

The chain combines TRBV19 with TRBJ2-3, with D unresolved. Trimming removed 3 bases from V and 1 base from J, with 5 bases in between. CDR3 length: 13 amino acids. Germline-derived CDR1 and CDR2 are LNHDA and SQIVND (reference sequence). CDR3 amino acids: CASSITRTDTQYF. The CDR3, as DNA: TGTGCCAGTAGTATTACTCGCACAGATACGCAGTATTTT.

This clonotype was recorded at least ten times. The chain couples TRBV7-6 to TRBJ2-1; D ambiguous. Germline V gives CDR1 SGHVS, CDR2 FNYEAQ. The V end lost 5 bases, the J end lost 0 bases, and 5 bases lay between the germline ends. The CDR3 length is 13 residues. The CDR3 spells CASSLSSYNEQFF. Written as DNA, the CDR3 is TGTGCCAGCAGCCTCAGCTCCTACAATGAGCAGTTCTTC.

This chain connects TRBV27 to TRBJ1-2; D uncertain. V lost 4 bases and J 4 bases, leaving 19 bases between the germline ends. The CDR3 is 16 amino acids. Germline V gene lookup returns CDR1 MNHEY and CDR2 SMNVEV (reference sequence). CDR3 sequence: CASSYSPGSERYGYTF. The CDR3 DNA reads TGTGCCAGCAGTTACTCCCCCGGCTCAGAACGCTATGGCTACACCTTC.

This clonotype occurred many times. The chain employs TRBV7-3 and TRBJ2-3; D is tentatively TRBD1 or TRBD2 (5 bases each). Germline V lookup: CDR1 SGHTA, CDR2 FQGTGA. Trimming left V 5 bases short and J 0 bases short, with 21 bases between. This CDR3 is built from 18 residues. The CDR3 DNA is TGTGCCAGCAGCCGAGGGACCACTACATCCGCTAGCACAGATACGCAGTATTTT. Translation gives CASSRGTTTSASTDTQYF.

This clonotype was seen a handful of times. Here the CDR3 reads CASSQGSGGWGEQYF. The DNA of the CDR3 is TGCGCCAGCAGCCAAGGATCCGGGGGTTGGGGCGAGCAGTACTTC. This chain links TRBV4-1 with TRBJ2-7, with D perhaps matching TRBD2 (6 bases). The CDR3 has 15 residues. Germline lookup yields CDR1 MGHRA and CDR2 YSYEKL. Between the trimmed V and J ends, which lost 1 base and 6 bases, there was a span of 16 bases.